This TCR beta chain was found in a study of early T cells in non-severe SARS-CoV-2 infection (dated by TCRdb to about 2021). Study-wide context: Because TCR sequencing was done on bulk RNA from unsorted whole blood, the alpha and beta chains could not be paired. Overall study outcomes, separate from this receptor: VDJdb matching was skewed toward anti-spike CD8 responses, so virus-specific expansions were likely underestimated and private and CD4 specificities were missed.

Here V drops 0 bases and J drops 1 base, and the junction holds 2 bases not matched to any gene. The germline V gene sets CDR1 to SQVTM and CDR2 to ANQGSEA. The CDR3 holds 14 amino acids from the cysteine to the phenylalanine. CDR3 DNA only is kept here, 42 bases in frame from base 1. Libraries were constructed by 5' RACE. Sequencing was carried out with a NextSeq 500. Unique molecular identifiers were attached to individual cDNA molecules in the TCR library protocol so that sequencing error and PCR bias could be corrected. Both TCR alpha and beta chains were sequenced, and tight co-correlation was observed between alpha and beta sequence abundances in each sample. In the paper's pipeline: Decombinator V4 was used to annotate TCR sequences for V gene, J gene and CDR3. TCRs were defined as expanded if a significant change between any two time points was detected under a Poisson model with p below 0.0001. TCR abundances were normalised to the total number of TCRs sequenced per sample and were expressed as counts per million. TRAV1-2 paired with TRAJ12, TRAJ20 or TRAJ33 defined MAIT TCRs, while TRAV10 paired with TRAJ18 defined iNKT TCRs. VDJdb, accessed on 1 November 2021, was searched for TCRs annotated for CMV, EBV and SARS-CoV-2, and TCRs annotated for more than one antigen were excluded. TCRdb trimmed the raw reads at Q25, called clones with MiXCR and kept productive beta chains. Identical CDR3 protein sequences are pooled into one entry, listed with their most common genes and DNA. The V and J calls shown here were made by TCRdb, not taken from the authors' results. The sample table lists around 58,000 distinct CDR3 sequences, over 4.5% of them with a count of one. 4.5% to 5.5% of the sample comes from the top ten.

This clonotype has ten or more counts. Its antigen target is currently unknown. Per-base quality was not reported, and no clone a single base away is much larger than it. A case-control design nested within a healthcare worker cohort in London, UK, was used, with weekly nasopharyngeal swab PCR tests and blood sampling performed. Healthcare workers were recruited during the week of the UK lockdown, between 23 and 31 March 2020, and followed weekly for up to about 15 weeks. Sample: whole blood. The source is an adult who was a healthcare worker with PCR-confirmed SARS-CoV-2 infection or an uninfected control (not recorded which). Recombination connected TRBV29-1 to TRBJ1-1, with TRBD1 identical over 7 junction bases. The CDR3 reads as follows: CSVEDGTANTEAFF. The DNA is as follows: TGCAGCGTTGAAGATGGGACAGCGAACACTGAAGCTTTCTTT.